This TCR beta chain was sequenced during a study of metastatic and nonmetastatic thyroid tumors. Broader study findings: Reported TCR beta diversity, measured in blood and tumor, was significantly higher for malignant thyroid tumors than for benign nodules.

This clone was seen many times. Its antigen remains unidentified. Each patient came to thyroid surgery without any prior treatment (of any kind). In the authors' methods: Between-group CDR3 differences, defined by clinicopathological status, yielded a distant-metastasis classifier for papillary thyroid cancer. TCRdb reanalyzed the PCR reads with MiXCR. What appears here as the V and J calls and clone size reflects TCRdb's work, not the paper's. The sample holds approximately 25,000 clones, about 15% seen once. Germline CDR1 SGHRS, CDR2 YFSETQ. CDR3 size: 15 residues. The ends were cut back, 0 bases at V and 3 bases at J, with 10 bases in the middle.

The clonotype comes from a male donor with papillary thyroid cancer or a benign thyroid nodule (not recorded which). Some clones in this sample may be carry-over from other donors' samples. The material sequenced was blood. The genes are TRBV5-1 and TRBJ1-5; D unclear. CDR3 coding DNA: TGCGCCAGCAGCTTGGGGTACGCTAACAATCAGCCCCAGCATTTT. It codes for CASSLGYANNQPQHF.